The TCR beta chain under discussion was sequenced for a study of OX40 agonist ivuxolimab in advanced cancers. About the investigation overall: Ivuxolimab was an agonistic, fully human IgG2 monoclonal antibody directed against OX40 (CD134), a costimulatory receptor. Intravenous ivuxolimab was administered to patients every 2 weeks at six dose levels: 0.01, 0.1, 0.3, 1.5, 3 and 10 mg/kg. Of the 50 or so patients in dose escalation, some 20 had hepatocellular carcinoma, about 15 had melanoma, 9 had renal cell carcinoma and 9 had head and neck cancer. The dose-escalation cohort was around 83% male with a mean age of approximately 60 years, ranging from roughly 20 to 80. Prior anti-PD-1, anti-PD-L1 or anti-CTLA-4 therapy was permitted, and checkpoint inhibitors had been received by less than 45% of dose-escalation patients. Partial responses occurred in three dose-escalation patients: two with cutaneous melanoma and one with hepatocellular carcinoma. Peripheral TCRbeta sequencing was intended to test whether TCR sequence diversity was altered and clonal T-cell expansion was caused by ivuxolimab. The paper describes the monotherapy dose-escalation part (N of about 57 patients) of the phase I trial of ivuxolimab.

At the junction V is shortened by 0 bases and J by 4 bases; bases outside the gene matches: 2. Measured from the cysteine to the phenylalanine, the CDR3 is 14 residues long. Only CDR3 DNA is held: 42 bases, read in frame from base 1. The germline V gene encodes CDR1 SGHRS and CDR2 YFSETQ. For sequencing of the TCRbeta CDR3 region, genomic DNA was extracted from the sorted cells. The immunoSEQ Assay was used for sequencing of TCRbeta CDR3 regions. In its TCRdb copy, this immuneACCESS table keeps in-frame sequences only and misses some clones. Where compared with another copy, unresolved V genes explain less than half of these, and the others have no known cause. The sample records about 50,000 clones, about 87% of which are singletons. Together, the top ten hold 1.5% to 2% of the sample. With regard to this clone: Its cognate antigen has yet to be identified. Base qualities are not provided; no much larger clone lies one nucleotide away.

Patients with autoimmune disease history or receiving systemic immunosuppression were excluded from the trial. Peripheral blood for TCR sequencing was drawn from every dose cohort at baseline, at cycle 4 day 1 and at cycle 7 day 1. Samples were obtained from an open-label, multicenter, first-in-human phase I dose-escalation trial of ivuxolimab. Adults with locally advanced or metastatic head and neck squamous cell, hepatocellular, melanoma or renal cell carcinoma were enrolled in the trial. Before TCR sequencing, CD4+ T cells and CD8+ T cells were sorted from peripheral blood as separate populations. Broad study findings and their caveats: Low levels of normalized T-cell clonal expansion were also shown by some nonresponding patients. After ivuxolimab, CD8+ T cells had more expanded clones than CD4+ T cells on average. In the 0.1-3.0 mg/kg groups, partial responders had among the lowest normalized peripheral clonal expansion, particularly in CD8+ T cells. At doses from 0.1 to 3.0 mg/kg, clonal expansion was seen in both CD4+ and CD8+ blood T cells between baseline and week 6. Which antigens the clonally expanded peripheral T cells were specific for was not determined.

The sequence derives from an adult with an advanced solid tumor such as melanoma, head and neck, liver or kidney cancer. The source material was CD4+ or CD8+ T cells sorted from blood, sampled in a trial of the OX40 agonist ivuxolimab. Recombination linked TRBV5-1 to TRBJ2-5, and TRBD1 matches 8 of the central bases. At the DNA level, the sequence is TGCGCCAGCAGCTTGGGACAGGGGCGAGAGACCCAGTACTTC. The resulting protein is CASSLGQGRETQYF.